A single sample gave rise to the 15 T cell receptor beta chains below, sequenced in a study of T cell repertoires in cytomegalovirus infection. TCRdb reprocessed the reads with MiXCR, giving one entry per CDR3 protein. The data contain 300,000 to 400,000 distinct CDR3 sequences, over 7.5% of them singletons. Sequences were obtained from PBMCs. These receptors all stem from a human donor in good health (CMV status not recorded). Some clones in this sample may be carry-over from other donors' samples.

This clonotype turned up a few times. This chain connects TRBV28 to TRBJ2-4; D not resolved. Looked up from germline, CDR1 is MDHEN and CDR2 is SYDVKM. V lost 3 bases and J lost 1, with 16 bases in between. The CDR3 is 17 residues long. The chain's CDR3 is CASSFIFATEAKNIQYF. The CDR3 DNA sequence: TGTGCCAGCAGTTTTATTTTCGCGACTGAGGCCAAAAACATTCAGTACTTC. Combining the CDR3 with reference TRBV28 and TRBJ2-4 gives the whole variable domain DVKVTQSSRYLVKRTGEKVFLECVQDMDHENMFWYRQDPGLGLRLIYFSYDVKMKEKGDIPEGYSVSREKKERFSLILESASTNQTSMYLCASSFIFATEAKNIQYFGAGTRLSVL.

This clonotype was counted a few times. The chain links TRBV20-1 to TRBJ1-3, with D maybe TRBD1 (5 bases). This CDR3 has 14 amino acids. In germline, CDR1 is DFQATT, CDR2 SNEGSKA (reference sequence). Trimming pared 6 bases from V and 1 base from J, leaving 13 bases between. CDR3 region: CSAGAISSGNTIYF. Written as DNA, the CDR3 is TGCAGTGCAGGGGCGATCTCTTCTGGAAACACCATATATTTT.

This sequence joins TRBV6-6 and TRBJ2-5; the D is unclear. Trimming took 6 bases from V and 11 from J, leaving 16 bases between them. The CDR3 extends over 12 amino acids. The germline V gene has CDR1 MNHNY and CDR2 SVGAGI (reference sequence). In DNA, the CDR3 is TGTGCCAGCAGATTGGGCGAGACCCAACAGTACTTC. Amino acid sequence: CASRLGETQQYF.

This clonotype has ten or more counts. V gene TRBV4-2 combines with J gene TRBJ1-6; D unclear. Germline CDR1 is LGHNA and CDR2 is YNFKEQ. Trimming took off 4 bases at V and 6 bases at J, with 25 bases between the two ends. The CDR3 has 19 amino acids. The CDR3 DNA reads TGTGCCAGCAGCCGACTAACCGCGCGCAGCGGGAAACTTAATTCACCCCTCCACTTT. It translates to CASSRLTARSGKLNSPLHF.

There are a few counts of this clonotype. The genes are TRBV6-2 or TRBV6-3 and TRBJ2-1; D is perhaps TRBD1 or TRBD2 (6 bases each). Looked up from germline, CDR1 is MNHEY and CDR2 is SVGEGT. V was clipped by 11 bases and J by 4 bases, with 21 bases between them. The CDR3 runs to 15 residues. The CDR3 protein is CASGGYRRKYNEQFF. The CDR3, as DNA: TGTGCCTCCGGGGGCTACCGTCGAAAGTACAATGAGCAGTTCTTC.

This clonotype was counted at least ten times. V usage is TRBV7-2 and J usage is TRBJ1-2, with D possibly TRBD1 on 5 matching bases. V lost 5 bases and J 4 bases, leaving 14 bases between the germline ends. Germline CDR1 SGHTA, CDR2 FQGNSA. The CDR3 extends over 14 amino acids. The DNA for the CDR3 is TGTGCCAGCAGCCTAGAGACAGTTCCCTATGGCTACACCTTC. Translation: CASSLETVPYGYTF.

V and J are TRBV7-2 and TRBJ2-1; D not resolved. Trimming took off 1 base at V and 5 bases at J, with 9 bases between the two ends. CDR3 size: 14 residues. Germline V gives CDR1 SGHTA, CDR2 FQGNSA. The CDR3 spells CASSLGAFNNEQFF. Written as DNA, the CDR3 is TGTGCCAGCAGCTTAGGAGCCTTCAACAATGAGCAGTTCTTC.

This clonotype was detected a few times. CDR3 in amino acids: CASRSPGQGRWEQYF. As DNA, the CDR3 is TGTGCCAGCAGATCACCGGGACAGGGAAGGTGGGAGCAGTACTTC. V usage is TRBV11-2 and J usage is TRBJ2-7; TRBD1 matches at 9 bases. From germline, CDR1 is SGHAT and CDR2 FQNNGV. J was trimmed by 7 bases and V by 6 bases; bases with no gene match: 13. This CDR3 region has 15 residues.

The table lists this clonotype with many counts. The genes are TRBV19 and TRBJ2-1; 10 nucleotides line up with TRBD2. Losses at the gene ends were 7 bases for V and 1 base for J; bases not matched to a gene: 19. There are 20 residues in the CDR3. Germline CDR1 LNHDA, CDR2 SQIVND (reference sequence). This CDR3 is CASTLGPSGRFLFSYNEQFF. The CDR3 DNA follows: TGTGCCAGTACCCTAGGGCCTAGCGGGAGATTTTTGTTTTCCTACAATGAGCAGTTCTTC.

This clonotype has ten or more counts. The chain links TRBV6-1 to TRBJ2-3, with 7 bases lining up with TRBD2. Germline assignment: CDR1 MNHNS and CDR2 SASEGT. CDR3 length: 17 residues. J gave up 3 bases and V 6 bases, and 15 bases lay outside the gene matches. The CDR3 protein is CASRERPQTSETDTQYF. CDR3 in DNA: TGTGCCAGCAGGGAACGGCCCCAAACTAGCGAGACAGATACGCAGTATTTT.

J is TRBJ1-5 and V is TRBV6-6, with no clear D. The CDR3 extends over 15 amino acids. V shed 2 bases and J shed 6 bases, with 14 bases lying between them. The germline V gene encodes CDR1 MNHNY and CDR2 SVGAGI (reference sequence). In DNA, the CDR3 is TGTGCCAGCAGTTACCTCGGGGTAGGGAGTCAGCCCCAGCATTTT. It specifies CASSYLGVGSQPQHF.

Only one count was recorded for this clonotype. A much larger clone differs by one base, so this may be a read error. The chain couples TRBV6-1 to TRBJ2-6; tentatively, D is TRBD1 or TRBD2 (5 bases each). The germline gives CDR1 MNHNS, CDR2 SASEGT. The CDR3 has 13 amino acids. As DNA, the CDR3 is TGTGCCAGCAGCATCCCCGGGGCCAACGTCCTGGCTTTC. Amino acid sequence: CASSIPGANVLAF.

The chain employs TRBV4-1 and TRBJ2-3; 11 bases fit TRBD2. This CDR3 is built from 18 residues. Trimming cost V 4 bases and J 5 bases; bases outside gene matches: 14. Germline CDR1 and CDR2: MGHRA and YSYEKL. The CDR3 region is CASSRSDRLAGYEDTQYF. As DNA, the CDR3 is TGCGCCAGCAGCCGGTCAGACCGACTAGCGGGATACGAAGATACGCAGTATTTT.

This clonotype was recorded a few times. This chain joins TRBV12-3 or TRBV12-4 and TRBJ1-1; 7 bases map to TRBD1. The junction had 16 bases not matched to a gene; V was cut back by 5 bases and J by 4 bases. CDR3 length equals 17 residues. This CDR3 is CASSLRVGRGGSTEAFF. DNA of the CDR3: TGTGCCAGCAGTCTACGGGTTGGCAGGGGGGGAAGCACTGAAGCTTTCTTT.

This clonotype was picked up many times. This sequence joins TRBV19 and TRBJ2-3; TRBD1 matches at 8 bases. The V gene end was trimmed by 4 bases and the J gene end by 2 bases; junction bases not matched to a gene: 14. This CDR3 region has 18 residues. The germline gives CDR1 LNHDA, CDR2 SQIVND (reference sequence). CDR3 nucleotides: TGTGCCAGTAGTACCCCCTATAAAGGACAGGGACCCACAGATACGCAGTATTTT. It is translated as CASSTPYKGQGPTDTQYF.